This is a list of T cell receptor beta chains from one sample in a study of blood T cell repertoires in COVID-19. Using immunoSEQ multiplex PCR, the repertoire was profiled, and TCRdb retains in-frame clones only, with some absent. The sample consists of over 95,000 clones, 70% to 80% of them appearing once. Specimen: peripheral blood. Every receptor here comes from a woman at least 80 years old with active or convalescent COVID-19. Both conserved end residues are part of each CDR3.

v_call: TRBV9; j_call: TRBJ2-2; cdr3_aa: CASSEGLAGGNTGELFF
v_call: TRBV25-1; j_call: TRBJ1-3; cdr3_aa: CASSPMTVSGNTIYF
v_call: TRBV4-3; j_call: TRBJ2-4; cdr3_aa: CASSQLGQGVRNIQYF
v_call: TRBV5-1; j_call: TRBJ2-1; cdr3_aa: CASNPTSGGYNEQFF
v_call: TRBV28; j_call: TRBJ1-5; cdr3_aa: CASIEGQAAQPQHF
v_call: TRBV19; j_call: TRBJ1-2; cdr3_aa: CASKGLPYGYTF
v_call: TRBV19; j_call: TRBJ2-7; cdr3_aa: CASSPRSGGIQYF
v_call: TRBV29-1; j_call: TRBJ2-1; cdr3_aa: CSVATGEGEQFF
v_call: TRBV6-1; j_call: TRBJ2-4; cdr3_aa: CASSEDRAANIQYF
v_call: TRBV11-3; j_call: TRBJ1-4; cdr3_aa: CASSPGQGATNEKLFF
v_call: TRBV9; j_call: TRBJ2-5; cdr3_aa: CASSPRGSGRAETQYF
v_call: TRBV7-8; j_call: TRBJ2-7; cdr3_aa: CASSTTSGVEQYF
v_call: TRBV2; j_call: TRBJ2-4; cdr3_aa: CASSTGEWNIQYF
v_call: TRBV7-2; j_call: TRBJ1-2; cdr3_aa: CASSLGAANYGYTF
v_call: TRBV5-1; j_call: TRBJ1-4; cdr3_aa: CASSSGQVEKLFF
v_call: TRBV6-5; j_call: TRBJ1-6; cdr3_aa: CASWGQTNSPLHF
v_call: TRBV5-4; j_call: TRBJ1-2; cdr3_aa: CASSSEGGGGLYGYTF
v_call: TRBV5-1; j_call: TRBJ1-3; cdr3_aa: CASSLFTGNTIYF
v_call: TRBV27; j_call: TRBJ2-3; cdr3_aa: CASSFRLGGTDTQYF
v_call: TRBV28; j_call: TRBJ2-3; cdr3_aa: CASSSLGQADTDTQYF
v_call: TRBV7-2; j_call: TRBJ2-5; cdr3_aa: CASSPWTGALGAQYF
v_call: TRBV7-3; j_call: TRBJ2-1; cdr3_aa: CASSLTGRGVLSDEQFF
v_call: TRBV11-2; j_call: TRBJ2-5; cdr3_aa: CASRSRASGGETQYF
v_call: TRBV21-1; j_call: TRBJ2-5; cdr3_aa: CASSTDRGGGETQYF
v_call: TRBV5-1; j_call: TRBJ1-2; cdr3_aa: CASSDPRQGSHGYTF
v_call: TRBV2; j_call: TRBJ2-7; cdr3_aa: CASSEGQSPREQYF
v_call: TRBV18; j_call: TRBJ1-2; cdr3_aa: CASSRANPGDSLTSGYTF
v_call: TRBV10-3; j_call: TRBJ2-7; cdr3_aa: CAVKRETSGYEQYF
v_call: TRBV28; j_call: TRBJ1-5; cdr3_aa: CASSFGQASIQSWPQHF
v_call: TRBV15; j_call: TRBJ2-1; cdr3_aa: CATSRAGQAYNEQFF
v_call: TRBV5-6; j_call: TRBJ1-6; cdr3_aa: CASSSPFRVEPLHF
v_call: TRBV24-1; j_call: TRBJ2-2; cdr3_aa: CATSDLLGSGSNTGELFF
v_call: TRBV7-8; j_call: TRBJ2-5; cdr3_aa: CASSLSRGETQYF
v_call: TRBV10-3; j_call: TRBJ2-1; cdr3_aa: CAISSGTVVNEQFF
v_call: TRBV19; j_call: TRBJ1-5; cdr3_aa: CASSPRGQKNQPQHF
v_call: TRBV24-1; j_call: TRBJ1-1; cdr3_aa: CATSDSRGLGEAFF
v_call: TRBV18; j_call: TRBJ2-7; cdr3_aa: CASSSTSGTYEQYF
v_call: TRBV5-6; j_call: TRBJ2-6; cdr3_aa: CASSLDSGANVLTF
v_call: TRBV21-1; j_call: TRBJ2-1; cdr3_aa: CASSMGLGGRNFHNEQFF
v_call: TRBV6-5; j_call: TRBJ2-5; cdr3_aa: CASNRVRETQYF
v_call: TRBV3-1/TRBV3-2; j_call: TRBJ1-6; cdr3_aa: CASRGGDYNSPLHF
v_call: TRBV6-2/TRBV6-3; j_call: TRBJ1-5; cdr3_aa: CASSDTGGINQPQHF
v_call: TRBV9; j_call: TRBJ2-1; cdr3_aa: CASSKLAGGPQNEQFF
v_call: TRBV5-1; j_call: TRBJ2-3; cdr3_aa: CASSVAGSTDTQYF
v_call: TRBV25-1; j_call: TRBJ2-5; cdr3_aa: CASSALGQGGGETQYF
v_call: TRBV5-8; j_call: TRBJ1-6; cdr3_aa: CASLSDSRSNNSPLHF
v_call: TRBV2; j_call: TRBJ2-1; cdr3_aa: CASSEDRNNEQFF
v_call: TRBV15; j_call: TRBJ2-7; cdr3_aa: CATSRDRGGLGTYEQYF
v_call: TRBV5-5; j_call: TRBJ1-1; cdr3_aa: CASSPVNRAEAFF
v_call: TRBV19; j_call: TRBJ2-5; cdr3_aa: CASSIRRDSQETQYF
v_call: TRBV28; j_call: TRBJ2-5; cdr3_aa: CASSSLGLKAAQYF